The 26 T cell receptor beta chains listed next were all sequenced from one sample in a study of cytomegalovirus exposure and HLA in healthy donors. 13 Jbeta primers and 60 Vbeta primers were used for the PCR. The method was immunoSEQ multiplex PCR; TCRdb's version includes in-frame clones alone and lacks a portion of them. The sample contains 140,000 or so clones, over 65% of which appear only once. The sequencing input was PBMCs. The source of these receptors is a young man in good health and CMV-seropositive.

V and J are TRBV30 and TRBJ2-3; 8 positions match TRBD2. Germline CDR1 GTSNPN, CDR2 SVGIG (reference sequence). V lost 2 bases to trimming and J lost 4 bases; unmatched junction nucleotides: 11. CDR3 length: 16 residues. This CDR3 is CAWSNIERETADTQYF. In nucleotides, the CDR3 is TGTGCCTGGAGTAATATAGAGCGGGAGACCGCAGATACGCAGTATTTT.

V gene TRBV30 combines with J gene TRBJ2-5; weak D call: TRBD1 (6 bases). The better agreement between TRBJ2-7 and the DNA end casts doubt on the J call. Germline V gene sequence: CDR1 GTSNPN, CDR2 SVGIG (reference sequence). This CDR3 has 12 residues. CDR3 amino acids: CAWSVRGYEQYF. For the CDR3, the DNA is TGTGCCTGGAGTGTCAGGGGCTACGAGCAGTACTTC.

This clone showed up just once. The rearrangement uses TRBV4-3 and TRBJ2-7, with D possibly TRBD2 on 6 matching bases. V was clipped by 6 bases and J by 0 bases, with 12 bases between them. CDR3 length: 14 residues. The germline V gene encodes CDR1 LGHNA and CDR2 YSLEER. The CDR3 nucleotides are TGCGCCAGCAGGGAGGGGCTTAGCTCCTACGAGCAGTACTTC. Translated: CASREGLSSYEQYF.

CDR3 in DNA: TGCGCCAGCAGCCAGATCGTAGGGGAAGCTAACTATGGCTACACCTTC. Translating gives CASSQIVGEANYGYTF. This chain connects TRBV4-3 to TRBJ1-2; D is possibly TRBD1 (5 bases). The germline gives CDR1 LGHNA, CDR2 YSLEER. The germline V and J ends were trimmed by 3 bases and 0 bases, with 14 bases remaining between them. CDR3 length equals 16 residues.

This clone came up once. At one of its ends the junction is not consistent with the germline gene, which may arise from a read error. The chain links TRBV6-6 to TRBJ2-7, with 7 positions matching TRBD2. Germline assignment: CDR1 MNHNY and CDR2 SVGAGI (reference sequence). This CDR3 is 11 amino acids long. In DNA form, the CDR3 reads TGCGGGGCCGGTCCGGGGGGCGAGCAGTACTTC. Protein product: CGAGPGGEQYF.

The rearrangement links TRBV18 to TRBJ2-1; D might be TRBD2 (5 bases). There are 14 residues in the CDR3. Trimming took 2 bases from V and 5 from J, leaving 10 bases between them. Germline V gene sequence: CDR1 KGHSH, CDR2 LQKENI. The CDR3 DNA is TGTGCCAGCTCACCAACGAGGGCCAACAATGAGCAGTTCTTC. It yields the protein CASSPTRANNEQFF.

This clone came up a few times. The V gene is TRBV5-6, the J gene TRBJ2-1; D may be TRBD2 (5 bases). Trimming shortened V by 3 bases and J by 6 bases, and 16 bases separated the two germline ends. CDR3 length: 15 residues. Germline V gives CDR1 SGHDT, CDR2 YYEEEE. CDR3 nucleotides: TGTGCCAGCAGCTATCGGACTGGCTGGGGCAATGAGCAGTTCTTC. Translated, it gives CASSYRTGWGNEQFF.

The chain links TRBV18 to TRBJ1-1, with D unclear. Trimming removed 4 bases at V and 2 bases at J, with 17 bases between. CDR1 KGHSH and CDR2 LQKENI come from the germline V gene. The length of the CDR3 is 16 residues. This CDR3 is CASSQIGRTANTEAFF. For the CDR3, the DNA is TGTGCCAGCTCACAGATCGGACGGACTGCCAACACTGAAGCTTTCTTT.

The CDR3 DNA follows: TGCAGTTGGACTAGCGAGGATACGCAGTATTTT. Translated: CSWTSEDTQYF. This sequence joins TRBV20-1 and TRBJ2-3; 9 bases are shared with TRBD2. The CDR3 has 11 residues. CDR1 and CDR2 from the germline V gene are DFQATT and SNEGSKA (reference sequence). J lost 6 bases, V lost 8 bases, and 3 bases had no gene match.

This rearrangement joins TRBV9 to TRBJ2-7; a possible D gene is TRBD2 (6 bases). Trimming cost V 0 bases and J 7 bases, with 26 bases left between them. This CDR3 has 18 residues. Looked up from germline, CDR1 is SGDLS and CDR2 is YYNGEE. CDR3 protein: CASSVVRGPLAGWREQYF. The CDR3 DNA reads TGTGCCAGCAGCGTAGTACGGGGCCCACTAGCAGGCTGGAGGGAGCAGTACTTC.

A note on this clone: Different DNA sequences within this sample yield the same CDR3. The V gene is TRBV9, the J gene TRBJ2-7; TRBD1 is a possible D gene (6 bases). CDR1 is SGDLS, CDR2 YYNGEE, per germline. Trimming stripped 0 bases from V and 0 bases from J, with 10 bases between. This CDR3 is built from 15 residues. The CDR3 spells CASSVDGDISYEQYF. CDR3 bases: TGTGCCAGCAGCGTAGATGGGGACATCTCCTACGAGCAGTACTTC.

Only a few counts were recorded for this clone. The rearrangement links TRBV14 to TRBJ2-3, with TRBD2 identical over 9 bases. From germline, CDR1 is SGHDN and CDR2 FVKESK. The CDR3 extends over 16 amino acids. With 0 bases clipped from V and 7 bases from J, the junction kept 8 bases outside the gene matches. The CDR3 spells CASSQDHSGGYNTQYF. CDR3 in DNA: TGTGCCAGCAGCCAAGATCATAGCGGGGGTTACAATACGCAGTATTTT.

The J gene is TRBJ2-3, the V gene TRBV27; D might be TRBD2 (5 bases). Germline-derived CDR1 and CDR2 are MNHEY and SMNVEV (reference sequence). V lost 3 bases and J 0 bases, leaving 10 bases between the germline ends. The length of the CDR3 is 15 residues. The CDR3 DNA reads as TGTGCCAGCAGTTTCCGAAGCGGAAGCACAGATACGCAGTATTTT. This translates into CASSFRSGSTDTQYF.

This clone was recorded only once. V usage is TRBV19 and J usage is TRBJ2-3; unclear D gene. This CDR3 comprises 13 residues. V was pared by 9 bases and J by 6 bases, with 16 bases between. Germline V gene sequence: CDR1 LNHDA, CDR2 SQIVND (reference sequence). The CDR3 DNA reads TGTGCCAGATTACCCAGGCCCCCCGATACGCAGTATTTT. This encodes CARLPRPPDTQYF.

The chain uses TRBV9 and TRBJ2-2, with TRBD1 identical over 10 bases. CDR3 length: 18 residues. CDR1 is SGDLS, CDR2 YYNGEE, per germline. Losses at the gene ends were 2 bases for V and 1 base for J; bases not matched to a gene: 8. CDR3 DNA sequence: TGTGCCAGCAGCGTGAGCGACAGGGGGCGAAAGAACACCGGGGAGCTGTTTTTT. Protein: CASSVSDRGRKNTGELFF.

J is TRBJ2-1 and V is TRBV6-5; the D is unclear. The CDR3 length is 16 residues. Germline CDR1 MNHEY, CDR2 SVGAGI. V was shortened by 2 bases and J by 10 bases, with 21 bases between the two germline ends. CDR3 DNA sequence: TGTGCCAGCAGTTACGAGGCCTCCTCCATGTTTAGGGAGCAGTTCTTC. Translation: CASSYEASSMFREQFF.

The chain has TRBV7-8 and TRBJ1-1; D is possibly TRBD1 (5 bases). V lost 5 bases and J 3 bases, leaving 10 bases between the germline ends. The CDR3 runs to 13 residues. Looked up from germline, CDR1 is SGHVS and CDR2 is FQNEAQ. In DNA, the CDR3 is TGTGCCAGCAGCCCTCCAGGGTACACTGAAGCTTTCTTT. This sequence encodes CASSPPGYTEAFF.

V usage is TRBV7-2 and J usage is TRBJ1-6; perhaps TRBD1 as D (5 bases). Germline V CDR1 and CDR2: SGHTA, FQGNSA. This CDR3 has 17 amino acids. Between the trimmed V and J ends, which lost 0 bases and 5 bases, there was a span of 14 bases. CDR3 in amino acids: CASSLADRRYNNSPLHF. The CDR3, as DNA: TGTGCCAGCAGCTTAGCTGACAGACGATATAATAATTCACCCCTCCACTTT.

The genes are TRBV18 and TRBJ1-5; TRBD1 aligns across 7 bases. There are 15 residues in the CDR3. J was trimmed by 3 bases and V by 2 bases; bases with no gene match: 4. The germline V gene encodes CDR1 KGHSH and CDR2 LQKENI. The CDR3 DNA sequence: TGTGCCAGCTCACCATTTACAGGGGACAATCAGCCCCAGCATTTT. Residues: CASSPFTGDNQPQHF.

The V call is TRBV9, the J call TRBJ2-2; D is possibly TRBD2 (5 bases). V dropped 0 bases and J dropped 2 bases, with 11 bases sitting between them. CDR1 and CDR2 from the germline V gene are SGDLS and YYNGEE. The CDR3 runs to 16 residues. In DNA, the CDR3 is TGTGCCAGCAGCGTAGCTCTAGCCCATAACACCGGGGAGCTGTTTTTT. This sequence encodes CASSVALAHNTGELFF.

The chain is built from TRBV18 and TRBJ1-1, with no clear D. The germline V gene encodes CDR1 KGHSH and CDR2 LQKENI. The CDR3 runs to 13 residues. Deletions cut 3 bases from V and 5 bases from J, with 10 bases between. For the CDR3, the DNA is TGTGCCAGCTCACCGACAACGTCGACTGAAGCTTTCTTT. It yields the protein CASSPTTSTEAFF.

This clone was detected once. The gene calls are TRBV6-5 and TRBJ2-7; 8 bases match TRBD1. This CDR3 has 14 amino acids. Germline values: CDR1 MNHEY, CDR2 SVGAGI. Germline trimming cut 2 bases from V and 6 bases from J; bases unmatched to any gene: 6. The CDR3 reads CASSYVDRGFEQYF. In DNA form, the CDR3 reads TGTGCCAGCAGTTACGTCGACAGGGGTTTCGAGCAGTACTTC.

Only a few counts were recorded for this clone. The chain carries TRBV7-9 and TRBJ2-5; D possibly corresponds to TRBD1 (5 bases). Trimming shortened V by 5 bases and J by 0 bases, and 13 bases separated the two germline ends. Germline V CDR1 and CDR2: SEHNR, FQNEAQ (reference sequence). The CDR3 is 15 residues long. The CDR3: CASSPEGVHQETQYF. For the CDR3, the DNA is TGTGCCAGCAGCCCCGAAGGGGTCCACCAAGAGACCCAGTACTTC.

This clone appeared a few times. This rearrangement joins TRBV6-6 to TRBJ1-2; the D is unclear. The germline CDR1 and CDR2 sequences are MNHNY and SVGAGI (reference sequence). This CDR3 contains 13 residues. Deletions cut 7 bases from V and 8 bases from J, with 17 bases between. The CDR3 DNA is TGTGCCAGCATTCGCGCCTCCATGGGCGGCTACACCTTC. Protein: CASIRASMGGYTF.

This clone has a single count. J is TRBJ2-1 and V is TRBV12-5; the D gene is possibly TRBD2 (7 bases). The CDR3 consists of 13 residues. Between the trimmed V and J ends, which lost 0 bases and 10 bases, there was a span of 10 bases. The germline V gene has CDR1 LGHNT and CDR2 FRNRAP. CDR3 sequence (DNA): TGTGCTAGTGGTTTGGTGGGGGGGCGCGAGCAGTTCTTC. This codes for CASGLVGGREQFF.

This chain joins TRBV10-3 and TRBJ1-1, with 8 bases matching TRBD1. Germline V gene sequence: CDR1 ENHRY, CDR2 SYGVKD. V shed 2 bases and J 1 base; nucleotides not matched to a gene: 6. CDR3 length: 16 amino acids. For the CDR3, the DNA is TGTGCCATCAGTGAGACCAGACAGGGGAAGAACACTGAAGCTTTCTTT. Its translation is CAISETRQGKNTEAFF.